This TCR beta chain was documented in a study of T-cell reconstitution after alpha-beta-depleted transplantation in children. This clonotype was counted between two and nine times. The CDR3 has 15 amino acids. Trimming at V came to 5 bases and at J to 9 bases, leaving 6 bases not matched to a gene. As it was prepared, the TCRbeta library received unique molecular identifiers. MiXCR, applied by TCRdb to the PCR reads, yields one record per CDR3 protein. The sample has 300,000 or so distinct CDR3 sequences; more than 9% are singletons. V and J are TRBV12-3 or TRBV12-4 and TRBJ2-1; 14 bases agree with TRBD2. This receptor was taken from a human donor who donated a stem cell graft to a child with SCID. The material was PBMCs from the stem cell graft donor, obtained from the stem cell graft. The CDR3 loop reads CASSLTSGGAGEQFF. CDR3 DNA sequence: TGTGCCAGCAGTCTGACTAGCGGGGGGGCGGGTGAGCAGTTCTTC.